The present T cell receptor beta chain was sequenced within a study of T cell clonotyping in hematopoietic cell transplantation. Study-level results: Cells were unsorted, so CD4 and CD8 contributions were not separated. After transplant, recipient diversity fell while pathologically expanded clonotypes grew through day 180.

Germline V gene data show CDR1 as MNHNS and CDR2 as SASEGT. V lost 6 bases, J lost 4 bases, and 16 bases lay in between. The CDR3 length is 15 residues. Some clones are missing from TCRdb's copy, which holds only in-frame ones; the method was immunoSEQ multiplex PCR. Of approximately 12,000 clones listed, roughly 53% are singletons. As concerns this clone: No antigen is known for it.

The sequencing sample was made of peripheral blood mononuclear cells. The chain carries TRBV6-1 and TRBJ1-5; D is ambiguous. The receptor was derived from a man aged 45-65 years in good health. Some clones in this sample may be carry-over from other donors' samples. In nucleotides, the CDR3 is TGTGCCAGCAGGAGAGGATTCGAGTATAATCAGCCCCAGCATTTT. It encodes CASRRGFEYNQPQHF.